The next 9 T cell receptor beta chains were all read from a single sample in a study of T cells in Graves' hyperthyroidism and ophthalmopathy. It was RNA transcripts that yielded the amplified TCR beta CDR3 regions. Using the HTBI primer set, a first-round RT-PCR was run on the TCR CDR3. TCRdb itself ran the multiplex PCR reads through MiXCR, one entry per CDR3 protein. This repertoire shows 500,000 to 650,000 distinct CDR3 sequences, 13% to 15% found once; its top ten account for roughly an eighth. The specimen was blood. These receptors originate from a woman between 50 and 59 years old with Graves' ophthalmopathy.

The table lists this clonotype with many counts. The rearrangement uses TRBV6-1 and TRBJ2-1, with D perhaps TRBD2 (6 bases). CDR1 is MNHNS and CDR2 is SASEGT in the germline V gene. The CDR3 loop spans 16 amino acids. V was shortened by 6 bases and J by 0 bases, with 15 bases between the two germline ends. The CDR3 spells CASRGSGASSYNEQFF. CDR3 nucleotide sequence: TGTGCCAGCAGGGGTAGCGGCGCTAGCTCCTACAATGAGCAGTTCTTC.

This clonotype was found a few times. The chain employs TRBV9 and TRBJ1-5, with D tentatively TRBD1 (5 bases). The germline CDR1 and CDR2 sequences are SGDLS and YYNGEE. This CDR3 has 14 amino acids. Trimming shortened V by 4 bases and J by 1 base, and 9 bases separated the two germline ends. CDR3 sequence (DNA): TGTGCCAGCAGCTCAGGGAGAAGCAATCAGCCCCAGCATTTT. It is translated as CASSSGRSNQPQHF. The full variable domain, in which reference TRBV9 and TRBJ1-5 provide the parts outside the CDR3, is DSGVTQTPKHLITATGQRVTLRCSPRSGDLSVYWYQQSLDQGLQFLIQYYNGEERAKGNILERFSAQQFPDLHSELNLSSLELGDSALYFCASSSGRSNQPQHFGDGTRLSIL.

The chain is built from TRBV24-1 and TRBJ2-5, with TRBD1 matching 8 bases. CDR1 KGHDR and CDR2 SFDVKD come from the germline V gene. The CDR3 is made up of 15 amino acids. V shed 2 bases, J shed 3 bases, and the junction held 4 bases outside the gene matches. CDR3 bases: TGTGCCACCAGTGATTCCGGGACAGGCAAAGAGACCCAGTACTTC. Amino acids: CATSDSGTGKETQYF.

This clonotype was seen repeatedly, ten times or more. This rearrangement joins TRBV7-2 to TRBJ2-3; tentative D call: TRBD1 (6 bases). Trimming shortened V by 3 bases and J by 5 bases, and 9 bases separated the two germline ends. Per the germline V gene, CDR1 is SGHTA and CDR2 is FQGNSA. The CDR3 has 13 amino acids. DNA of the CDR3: TGTACCAGCAGCTTTAACAGGGTAGATACGCAGTATTTT. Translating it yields CTSSFNRVDTQYF.

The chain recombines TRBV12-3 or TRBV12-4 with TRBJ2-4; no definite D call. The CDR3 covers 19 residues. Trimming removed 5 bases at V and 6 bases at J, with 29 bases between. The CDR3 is CASSPRPPSKMSLRNIQYF. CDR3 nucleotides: TGTGCCAGCAGTCCGCGTCCCCCATCGAAGATGTCGCTCCGAAACATTCAGTACTTC.

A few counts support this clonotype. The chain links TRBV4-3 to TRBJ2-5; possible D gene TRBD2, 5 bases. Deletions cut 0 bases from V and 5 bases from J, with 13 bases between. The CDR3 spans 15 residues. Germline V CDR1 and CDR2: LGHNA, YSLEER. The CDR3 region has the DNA TGCGCCAGCAGCCAAGATGACGCGGGTCGGGAGACCCAGTACTTC. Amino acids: CASSQDDAGRETQYF.

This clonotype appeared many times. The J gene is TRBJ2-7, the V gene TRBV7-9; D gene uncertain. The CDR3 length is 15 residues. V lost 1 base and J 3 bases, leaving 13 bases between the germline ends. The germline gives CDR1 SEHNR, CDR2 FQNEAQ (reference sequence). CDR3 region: CASSLVTPIVYEQYF. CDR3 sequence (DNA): TGTGCCAGCAGCTTAGTCACACCGATCGTCTACGAGCAGTACTTC.

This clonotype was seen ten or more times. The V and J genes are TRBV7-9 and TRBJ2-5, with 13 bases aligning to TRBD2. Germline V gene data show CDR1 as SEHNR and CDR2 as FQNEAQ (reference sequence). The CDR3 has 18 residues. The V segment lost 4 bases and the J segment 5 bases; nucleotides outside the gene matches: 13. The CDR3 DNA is TGTGCCAGCAGCTCCGGGACTAGCGGGATAGGGTCGCGGGAGACCCAGTACTTC. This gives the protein CASSSGTSGIGSRETQYF.

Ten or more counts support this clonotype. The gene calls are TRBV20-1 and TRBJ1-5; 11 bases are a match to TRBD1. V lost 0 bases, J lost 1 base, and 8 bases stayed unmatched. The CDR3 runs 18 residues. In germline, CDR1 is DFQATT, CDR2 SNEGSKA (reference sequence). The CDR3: CSARDGTGGFYSNQPQHF. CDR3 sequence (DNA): TGCAGTGCTAGAGACGGGACAGGGGGATTTTACAGCAATCAGCCCCAGCATTTT.